The present T cell receptor beta chain was sequenced within a study of blood T cell repertoires in COVID-19. Study context: Sites across the United States, Italy and Spain contributed samples from acute and convalescent COVID-19. PBMCs, B-cell-depleted T cells, or T cells were the source of the cDNA or gDNA that made up the material.

Trimming stripped 4 bases from V and 6 bases from J, with 12 bases between. Germline V CDR1 and CDR2: ENHRY, SYGVKD. This CDR3 region has 13 residues. Under the authors' procedure: By means of reference gene primer amplification, nucleated cell counts were estimated. The protocol was immunoSEQ multiplex PCR, while the TCRdb copy is restricted to in-frame clones and leaves out a portion. That table is the source of V, J and clone size, and D and trimming were worked out from the DNA. Among roughly 260,000 clones listed, about nine tenths were seen once. The chain has TRBV10-3 and TRBJ1-2, with D tentatively TRBD1 (6 bases). Sequencing input: peripheral blood. The TCR originated in a woman aged 40 to 49 with acute or convalescent COVID-19. The DNA of the CDR3 is TGTGCCATCAGTGGAGCAGGGGAGAATGGCTACACCTTC. Protein: CAISGAGENGYTF.